Listed below are T cell receptor beta chains from one sample, sequenced in a study of follicular helper T cells after annual influenza vaccination. Sequencing was performed with immunoSEQ multiplex PCR; in TCRdb, only in-frame clones are kept and a portion is missing. The sample lists some 5,000 clones, more than 70% occurring once. The specimen was CXCR5+ CD38- circulating T follicular helper cells from blood, collected 7 days after influenza vaccination. All receptors derive from an adult who received the influenza vaccine. Each CDR3 is given with its conserved first and last residue. Each record gives: D gene, clone size, V gene, J gene, CDR3 protein, CDR3 DNA. The D gene is left open where the match is weak. Rows give clone size only sometimes, using once, few, many, or a class for an expanded clone.

.	.	TRBV5-6	TRBJ2-6	CASSLGGAGANVLTF	TGTGCCAGCAGCTTAGGGGGAGCAGGGGCCAACGTCCTGACTTTC
.	.	TRBV7-3	TRBJ2-2	CASSPPGLNTGELFF	TGTGCCAGCAGCCCCCCCGGACTGAACACCGGGGAGCTGTTTTTT
TRBD2	.	TRBV5-8	TRBJ2-1	CASSLGLAVNNEQFF	TGTGCCAGCAGCTTGGGACTAGCGGTAAACAATGAGCAGTTCTTC
.	.	TRBV11-3	TRBJ1-3	CASSRGGTTGNTIYF	TGTGCCAGCAGCAGAGGCGGGACCACGGGAAACACCATATATTTT
.	.	TRBV15	TRBJ2-1	CATSRAGPDHEQFF	TGTGCCACCAGCAGAGCGGGTCCGGACCATGAGCAGTTCTTC
.	.	TRBV15	TRBJ1-5	CATSRARGQGNQPQHF	TGTGCCACCAGCAGAGCGCGTGGGCAGGGTAATCAGCCCCAGCATTTT
TRBD2	.	TRBV4-3	TRBJ2-3	CASSQTSGRSTDTQYF	TGCGCCAGCAGCCAAACTAGCGGCCGGAGCACAGATACGCAGTATTTT
.	.	TRBV6-5	TRBJ2-5	CASSYTPGPRVPQYF	TGTGCCAGCAGTTACACGCCGGGACCCCGGGTGCCCCAGTACTTC
.	.	TRBV6-5	TRBJ2-1	CASSWIGSSYNEQFF	TGTGCCAGCAGTTGGATAGGGAGCTCCTACAATGAGCAGTTCTTC
.	few	TRBV6-6	TRBJ1-3	CASSPRSSGNTIYF	TGTGCCAGCAGTCCTCGCAGCTCTGGAAACACCATATATTTT
.	once	TRBV5-4	TRBJ2-6	CASSLTASGANVLTF	TGTGCCAGCAGCTTGACAGCCTCTGGGGCCAACGTCCTGACTTTC
.	.	TRBV29-1	TRBJ1-1	CSVGDRGTEAFF	TGCAGCGTTGGCGACAGAGGCACTGAAGCTTTCTTT
.	.	TRBV14	TRBJ2-3	CASSQFGAGDTQYF	TGTGCCAGCAGCCAATTTGGAGCAGGGGATACGCAGTATTTT
.	.	TRBV9	TRBJ2-6	CASSVETPGSREANVLTF	TGTGCCAGCAGCGTAGAAACGCCCGGATCCCGCGAGGCCAACGTCCTGACTTTC
.	.	TRBV19	TRBJ1-5	CASATGHFSNQPQHF	TGTGCCAGCGCTACGGGACACTTTAGCAATCAGCCCCAGCATTTT
TRBD1	.	TRBV2	TRBJ2-1	CASRKNLGGQTNEQFF	TGTGCCAGCAGGAAGAACCTAGGGGGACAGACGAATGAGCAGTTCTTC
.	.	TRBV5-1	TRBJ2-1	CASSLGLSRDNEQFF	TGCGCCAGCAGCTTGGGGCTCTCTAGGGACAATGAGCAGTTCTTC
.	.	TRBV2	TRBJ2-1	CASSAVGLTYNEQFF	TGTGCCAGCAGTGCGGTCGGACTTACTTACAATGAGCAGTTCTTC
.	.	TRBV14	TRBJ1-4	CASSQVGVLNEKLFF	TGTGCCAGCAGCCAAGTAGGGGTTTTGAATGAAAAACTGTTTTTT
.	.	TRBV19	TRBJ1-5	CASSDRYGNQPQHF	TGTGCCAGTTCGGACAGATATGGCAATCAGCCCCAGCATTTT
TRBD1	.	TRBV18	TRBJ2-1	CASSRGQDNEQFF	TGTGCCAGCTCACGGGGACAGGACAATGAGCAGTTCTTC
.	once	TRBV7-9	TRBJ1-2	CASSYGENYGYTF	TGTGCCAGCAGCTACGGAGAAAACTATGGCTACACCTTC
TRBD1	.	TRBV5-1	TRBJ2-1	CASSSPGQERTEQFF	TGCGCCAGCAGCTCTCCGGGACAGGAACGTACTGAGCAGTTCTTC
.	.	TRBV28	TRBJ1-6	CASRAGGNSPLHF	TGTGCCAGCAGAGCGGGGGGGAATTCACCCCTCCACTTT
.	.	TRBV7-2	TRBJ2-5	CASSTGGEKTQYF	TGTGCCAGCAGTACTGGAGGGGAAAAGACCCAGTACTTC
TRBD2	.	TRBV19	TRBJ2-1	CASSITLAGGKEQFF	TGTGCCAGTAGTATAACGCTAGCGGGAGGAAAAGAGCAGTTCTTC
TRBD1	.	TRBV29-1	TRBJ1-5	CSVATGGRNQPQHF	TGCAGCGTTGCTACAGGGGGAAGGAATCAGCCCCAGCATTTT
TRBD2	.	TRBV30	TRBJ2-5	CAWSLGLAGYDETQYF	TGTGCCTGGAGCCTAGGACTAGCGGGATATGATGAGACCCAGTACTTC
.	.	TRBV7-2	TRBJ1-1	CASSYPNTEAFF	TGTGCCAGCAGCTACCCAAACACTGAAGCTTTCTTT
TRBD1	few	TRBV5-6	TRBJ2-7	CASSLAIGTGTGEQYF	TGTGCCAGCAGCTTGGCCATCGGGACAGGGACAGGAGAGCAGTACTTC
TRBD2	.	TRBV7-2	TRBJ2-5	CASSFLAGVGETQYF	TGTGCCAGCAGCTTTCTAGCGGGAGTGGGGGAGACCCAGTACTTC
TRBD2	once	TRBV7-9	TRBJ2-5	CASSSGTSGGAGETQYF	TGTGCCAGCAGCTCCGGGACTAGCGGGGGGGCCGGGGAGACCCAGTACTTC
.	.	TRBV5-1	TRBJ2-2	CASSLAGRNTGELFF	TGCGCCAGCAGCTTGGCGGGGAGGAACACCGGGGAGCTGTTTTTT
TRBD1	.	TRBV19	TRBJ2-5	CASFPGTGEETQYF	TGTGCCAGTTTCCCCGGGACAGGGGAAGAGACCCAGTACTTC
TRBD2	.	TRBV7-9	TRBJ2-7	CASSRGLVYEQYF	TGTGCCAGCAGCCGGGGACTAGTTTACGAGCAGTACTTC
TRBD2	.	TRBV14	TRBJ2-1	CASSRREGHNEQFF	TGTGCCAGCAGCCGTCGGGAGGGCCACAATGAGCAGTTCTTC
TRBD1	few	TRBV5-1	TRBJ1-1	CASSLPGTGEAFF	TGCGCCAGCAGCTTGCCCGGGACAGGAGAAGCTTTCTTT
TRBD1	.	TRBV7-9	TRBJ2-7	CASSLGVGQGAGEQYF	TGTGCCAGCAGCTTAGGAGTGGGCCAGGGGGCAGGGGAGCAGTACTTC
.	.	TRBV4-2	TRBJ2-3	CASSQVHRDPRSTDTQYF	TGTGCCAGCAGCCAAGTCCACAGAGACCCCCGTAGCACAGATACGCAGTATTTT
.	.	TRBV10-2	TRBJ1-4	CASRAQDRLFF	TGCGCCAGCAGAGCTCAGGATAGACTGTTTTTT
.	.	TRBV7-9	TRBJ1-5	CASSPGGDQPQHF	TGTGCCAGCAGCCCTGGGGGGGATCAGCCCCAGCATTTT
.	once	TRBV19	TRBJ2-2	CASNTGIDTGELFF	TGTGCCAGTAATACAGGGATTGACACCGGGGAGCTGTTTTTT
.	.	TRBV7-8	TRBJ2-1	CASSLTPGLAYNEQFF	TGTGCCAGCAGCTTAACCCCGGGACTGGCATACAATGAGCAGTTCTTC
.	.	TRBV5-1	TRBJ2-3	CASSGDLSTDTQYF	TGCGCCAGCAGTGGGGACCTCTCCACAGATACGCAGTATTTT
TRBD1	.	TRBV7-2	TRBJ1-1	CASSLAGGRTEAFF	TGTGCCAGCAGCTTAGCAGGGGGCCGCACTGAAGCTTTCTTT